This TCR beta chain is drawn from a study of shared clonotypes between healthy human individuals. Across the whole study: CD8 memory received one plate per donor, CD8 naive two, CD4 memory three and CD4 naive three. Findings and limits, study-wide: Blood was the only sampled material, and tissue repertoires likely differ. Among donors, the sharing of clonotypes was expected to be influenced by sequencing depth.

The CDR3 is 12 amino acids. CDR1 is MNHEY, CDR2 SVGAGI, per germline. Trimming took off 4 bases at V and 7 bases at J, with 8 bases between the two ends. The DNA input per sorted-subset replicate PCR was roughly 0.2 ug, corresponding to roughly 31,000 T cell genomes. Sequenced by immunoSEQ multiplex PCR; TCRdb stores in-frame clones only, minus some. The sample has around 560,000 clones; approximately 95% are singletons. About this clone: The antigen is undetermined.

Naive CD8 cells were CD45RO-negative, positively selected for CCR7, excluding terminally differentiated effector memory CD45RA+ cells. This rearrangement joins TRBV6-5 to TRBJ2-1, with TRBD2 as a possible D gene (5 bases). Sequences were obtained from naive CD8+ T cells sorted from blood. The source is a woman under 40 in good health. The CDR3 DNA reads as TGTGCCAGCAGTTCCCCGGGGAATGAGCAGTTCTTC. It yields the protein CASSSPGNEQFF.